The entry that follows covers one T cell receptor (beta chain) sequence. Its antigen remains unidentified. Several immunoSEQ 96-well plates shared each subset's DNA, each plate a replicate. Clones were sequenced by immunoSEQ multiplex PCR, and TCRdb holds only the in-frame ones, with some missing. The sample consists of about 710,000 clones, more than 70% of them appearing once. V was trimmed by 7 bases and J by 7 bases, leaving 9 bases between them. The germline V gene has CDR1 SGDLS and CDR2 YYNGEE. The CDR3 has 11 amino acids. The sample comes from a study of shared clonotypes between healthy human individuals. Whole-study context: Plates per donor: three CD4 naive, three CD4 memory, two CD8 naive, one CD8 memory.

Study-wide points: In having few donors, the study represented limited genetic and exposure-history diversity.

This chain connects TRBV9 to TRBJ2-1; D unclear. The sequenced material came from memory CD4+ T cells sorted from blood. Subset of the sample: CD45RA-negative fraction. The receptor was isolated from a woman under 40 in good health. The CDR3 DNA follows: TGTGCCAGCGGAAACAGTAATGAGCAGTTCTTC. Encoded protein: CASGNSNEQFF.